Below, 9 T cell receptor beta chains from the same sample are listed, as sequenced in a study of T cell responses to AZD1222 COVID-19 vaccine. The protocol was immunoSEQ multiplex PCR, while the TCRdb copy is restricted to in-frame clones and leaves out a portion. Of fewer than 130,000 clones in the sample, about 95% were seen once. Sequenced here: peripheral blood, sampled 28 days after the second AZD1222 dose. These receptors came from an adult who received the AZD1222 COVID-19 vaccine.

The CDR3 loop is CASSYRGDENIQYF. The CDR3 coding sequence is TGTGCCAGCAGTTACCGAGGGGATGAAAACATTCAGTACTTC. The chain recombines TRBV6-6 with TRBJ2-4; D possibly uses TRBD1 or TRBD2 (5 bases each). The CDR3 extends over 14 amino acids. Trimming removed 2 bases from V and 5 bases from J, with 10 bases in between. Per germline, CDR1 MNHNY and CDR2 SVGAGI (reference sequence).

This clone was seen just once. The rearrangement uses TRBV7-8 and TRBJ2-2; no reliable D call. Germline values: CDR1 SGHVS, CDR2 FQNEAQ. The CDR3 has 16 amino acids. Trimming pared 0 bases from V and 3 bases from J, leaving 11 bases between. CDR3 in DNA: TGTGCCAGCAGCTTAGCGCGTCTAGTCTACACCGGGGAGCTGTTTTTT. Its protein product is CASSLARLVYTGELFF. The full variable domain, completed using reference TRBV7-8 and TRBJ2-2, is GAGVSQSPRYKVAKRGQDVALRCDPISGHVSLFWYQQALGQGPEFLTYFQNEAQLDKSGLPSDRFFAERPEGSVSTLKIQRTQQEDSAVYLCASSLARLVYTGELFFGEGSRLTVL.

CDR3 bases: TGTGCCAGCAGCCAAGGTTCTGGGGTTAGGGAGCAGTACTTC. Translation: CASSQGSGVREQYF. The chain has TRBV3-1 (or the pseudogene TRBV3-2) and TRBJ2-7; D gene ambiguous. The CDR3 loop spans 14 amino acids. V lost 1 base and J 7 bases, leaving 14 bases between the germline ends. Per germline, CDR1 LGHDT and CDR2 YNNKEL (reference sequence).

This clone was recorded once. This sequence joins TRBV4-1 and TRBJ1-2, with D hard to call. This CDR3 spans 13 amino acids. Germline CDR1 and CDR2: MGHRA and YSYEKL. V lost 1 base to trimming and J lost 7 bases, with 10 bases between them. The CDR3 region is CASSQVSGGGYTF. DNA for the CDR3: TGCGCCAGCAGCCAAGTTTCAGGAGGTGGCTACACCTTC.

J is TRBJ1-6 and V is TRBV13, with a weak D call TRBD1 (6 bases). CDR1 PRHDT and CDR2 FYEKMQ come from the germline V gene (reference sequence). V dropped 7 bases and J dropped 10 bases, with 14 bases sitting between them. The CDR3 has 13 residues. CDR3 in DNA: TGTGCCAGCACTTTTGGGGGCAACTCACCCCTCCACTTT. This codes for CASTFGGNSPLHF.

The V gene is TRBV28, the J gene TRBJ1-1; D uncertain. This CDR3 is built from 13 residues. The ends were cut back, 10 bases at V and 5 bases at J, with 17 bases in the middle. CDR1 MDHEN and CDR2 SYDVKM come from the germline V gene. The CDR3 DNA sequence: TGTGCCATCGCAGAGGGAAGGGTTACTGAAGCTTTCTTT. The encoded protein is CAIAEGRVTEAFF.

V gene TRBV5-4 combines with J gene TRBJ2-2; D gene uncertain. There are 18 residues in the CDR3. V was trimmed by 1 base and J by 5 bases, leaving 21 bases between them. Germline CDR1 reads SGHNT; CDR2 reads YYREEE (reference sequence). The CDR3 DNA sequence: TGTGCCAGCAGCTTGTTGGTAGGCAGATACACCGAAACCGGGGAGCTGTTTTTT. Translated: CASSLLVGRYTETGELFF. Drawing the rest from reference TRBV5-4 and TRBJ2-2, the complete variable domain is ETGVTQSPTHLIKTRGQQVTLRCSSQSGHNTVSWYQQALGQGPQFIFQYYREEENGRGNFPPRFSGLQFPNYSSELNVNALELDDSALYLCASSLLVGRYTETGELFFGEGSRLTVL.

The chain has TRBV24-1 and TRBJ1-4; D is unclear. Trimming stripped 4 bases from V and 10 bases from J, with 9 bases between. Per germline, CDR1 KGHDR and CDR2 SFDVKD. The CDR3 sequence is 12 residues long. The CDR3 nucleotides read TGTGCCACCAGTGACAACCGGGGAAAACTGTTTTTT. It translates to CATSDNRGKLFF.

The V gene is TRBV7-2, the J gene TRBJ1-3; D is uncertain. The CDR3 runs 14 residues. Trimming shortened V by 1 base and J by 2 bases, and 6 bases separated the two germline ends. Germline V gene data show CDR1 as SGHTA and CDR2 as FQGNSA. CDR3 sequence (DNA): TGTGCCAGCAGCTTAGGGGGAACTGGAAACACCATATATTTT. This encodes CASSLGGTGNTIYF.